These 16 T cell receptor beta chains were sequenced from one sample in a study of regulatory T cells in long-lasting Graves disease. CDR3-region Arm-PCR and iRepertoire HTBI primers produced the TCR beta libraries. TCRdb analysed the multiplex PCR reads with MiXCR anew, one entry per CDR3 protein. The sample contains roughly 560,000 distinct CDR3 sequences, approximately 16% of which appear only once. Time point given: newly diagnosed GD, antithyroid drugs for less than 3 months. From RNA extracted from PBMCs, the TCR library was made. The data were also submitted as part of a second study, on T cells in Graves' hyperthyroidism and ophthalmopathy.

The sample here was peripheral blood mononuclear cells (PBMCs), taken at new diagnosis, from a patient treated with antithyroid drugs. The receptors come from a middle-aged woman with Graves disease.

This clonotype was counted ten times or more. The chain recombines TRBV28 with TRBJ1-1; D unresolved. V was pared by 6 bases and J by 1 base, with 12 bases between. The CDR3 is made up of 14 amino acids. Per germline, CDR1 MDHEN and CDR2 SYDVKM. DNA for the CDR3: TGTGCCAGCAGCTACTCGCGGGAGAACACTGAAGCTTTCTTT. Encoded protein: CASSYSRENTEAFF.

The CDR3 region has the DNA TGTGCCAGCTCACCAGGGGGACCCCCGAATGAAAAACTGTTTTTT. As protein: CASSPGGPPNEKLFF. This chain connects TRBV18 to TRBJ1-4, with TRBD1 as a possible D gene (5 bases). This CDR3 spans 15 amino acids. Trimming took 2 bases from V and 5 from J, leaving 12 bases between them. CDR1 is KGHSH and CDR2 is LQKENI in the germline V gene.

V usage is TRBV9 and J usage is TRBJ2-3; 10 bases are a match to TRBD2. The CDR3 has 15 residues. CDR1 is SGDLS, CDR2 YYNGEE, per germline. V lost 4 bases, J lost 2 bases, and 4 bases stayed unmatched. CDR3 residues: CASSSSGGLTDTQYF. CDR3 coding DNA: TGTGCCAGCAGCTCTAGCGGGGGCCTCACAGATACGCAGTATTTT.

This clonotype was found many times. The chain joins TRBV7-2 to TRBJ1-6, with D tentatively TRBD1 (5 bases). Germline V gene lookup returns CDR1 SGHTA and CDR2 FQGNSA. Trimming removed 6 bases from V and 0 bases from J, with 15 bases in between. The CDR3 consists of 17 residues. CDR3 in amino acids: CASSLQGASSYNSPLHF. Here the CDR3 DNA reads TGTGCCAGCAGTTTACAAGGGGCCAGCTCCTATAATTCACCCCTCCACTTT.

The rearrangement links TRBV3-1 to TRBJ1-3, with 9 positions matching TRBD1. The CDR3 covers 15 residues. Germline CDR1 reads LGHDT; CDR2 reads YNNKEL (reference sequence). V dropped 2 bases and J dropped 3; count of bases not matched to a gene: 2. CDR3 residues: CASSQMTGGGNTIYF. The CDR3 region has the DNA TGTGCCAGCAGCCAAATGACAGGGGGTGGAAACACCATATATTTT.

This clonotype appeared a few times. The chain is built from TRBV5-5 and TRBJ2-2; 7 positions agree with TRBD2. Germline-derived CDR1 and CDR2 are SGHKS and YYEKEE (reference sequence). This CDR3 contains 17 residues. Losses at the gene ends were 0 bases for V and 7 bases for J; bases not matched to a gene: 12. The CDR3 region has the DNA TGTGCCAGCAGCTTGGGCCGAGCGGGGCCCGGGGTCGGGGAGCTGTTTTTT. Its translation is CASSLGRAGPGVGELFF.

The rearrangement joins TRBV12-3 or TRBV12-4 to TRBJ2-2; 7 bases are shared with TRBD1. This CDR3 contains 14 residues. V gave up 2 bases and J gave up 5 bases; unmatched junction bases: 2. In DNA, the CDR3 is TGTGCCAGCAGTTTATGGGACAGAACCGGGGAGCTGTTTTTT. It codes for CASSLWDRTGELFF.

This clonotype came up a few times. The rearrangement links TRBV5-1 to TRBJ2-1, with 15 bases fitting TRBD2. CDR1 and CDR2 from the germline V gene are SGHRS and YFSETQ. The ends lost 6 bases at V and 0 bases at J; junction bases unmatched: 10. The CDR3 totals 19 residues. This CDR3 reads CASTSGLAGGKSSYNEQFF. CDR3 in DNA: TGCGCCAGCACCTCGGGACTAGCGGGGGGCAAGAGCTCCTACAATGAGCAGTTCTTC.

Many counts were recorded for this clonotype. The V gene is TRBV3-1, the J gene TRBJ2-7; TRBD2 matches 10 bases. CDR3 size: 14 residues. Losses at the gene ends were 2 bases for V and 4 bases for J; bases not matched to a gene: 2. Germline V gene sequence: CDR1 LGHDT, CDR2 YNNKEL (reference sequence). CDR3 in amino acids: CASSQSGGAYEQYF. Here the CDR3 DNA reads TGTGCCAGCAGCCAAAGCGGGGGGGCATACGAGCAGTACTTC.

This clonotype was seen many times. V gene TRBV3-1 combines with J gene TRBJ2-3, with 14 positions matching TRBD2. From germline, CDR1 is LGHDT and CDR2 YNNKEL (reference sequence). V shed 6 bases and J 2 bases; nucleotides not matched to a gene: 4. The CDR3 is 16 residues long. The CDR3 coding sequence is TGTGCCAGCAGTCCGACTAGCGGGGGGGTCACAGATACGCAGTATTTT. Its protein is CASSPTSGGVTDTQYF.

This clonotype was counted at least ten times. V usage is TRBV2 and J usage is TRBJ1-4; TRBD1 agrees at 8 bases. CDR3 length: 15 residues. The germline V gene has CDR1 SNHLY and CDR2 FYNNEI. With V trimmed by 4 bases and J by 2 bases, 3 bases remained unmatched. CDR3 DNA: TGTGCCAGCAGTGGCAGGGGGCTGACTAATGAAAAACTGTTTTTT. Translating it yields CASSGRGLTNEKLFF.

This clonotype turned up a few times. The V gene is TRBV5-1, the J gene TRBJ1-2; TRBD1 matches 10 bases. The CDR3 has 15 amino acids. Germline CDR1 and CDR2: SGHRS and YFSETQ. V was pared by 3 bases and J by 8 bases, with 10 bases of the junction left unmatched. This chain's CDR3 is CASSWDGQGGEGYTF. In DNA, the CDR3 is TGCGCCAGCAGCTGGGATGGACAGGGGGGAGAGGGCTACACCTTC.

Ten or more counts support this clonotype. This chain joins TRBV18 and TRBJ1-1; D not certain. V was pared by 7 bases and J by 7 bases, with 10 bases between. The CDR3 contains 11 residues. Germline CDR1 reads KGHSH; CDR2 reads LQKENI. CDR3 sequence reads: CASLRRDEAFF. CDR3 DNA sequence: TGTGCCAGCTTGCGGAGAGATGAAGCTTTCTTT.

This chain connects TRBV6-4 to TRBJ2-1; 9 bases map to TRBD2. The trim removed 5 bases at V and 6 bases at J, leaving 11 bases unmatched. The CDR3 runs 16 residues. The germline gives CDR1 MRHNA, CDR2 SNTAGT. The CDR3 loop is CASSRSGGGAGNEQFF. As DNA, the CDR3 is TGTGCCAGCAGTCGCTCTGGCGGGGGGGCTGGCAATGAGCAGTTCTTC.

This clonotype has only a few counts. This chain joins TRBV6-1 and TRBJ1-1; D not resolved. V lost 10 bases, J lost 8 bases, and 17 bases lay in between. This CDR3 spans 12 amino acids. Per the germline V gene, CDR1 is MNHNS and CDR2 is SASEGT. DNA of the CDR3: TGTGCCACCCGCAAGAGGGAGGAGGAAGCTTTCTTT. Its protein product is CATRKREEEAFF.

The chain employs TRBV6-2 or TRBV6-3 and TRBJ1-1; D is unclear. Looked up from germline, CDR1 is MNHEY and CDR2 is SVGEGT. Trimming shortened V by 10 bases and J by 3 bases, and 30 bases separated the two germline ends. The CDR3 spans 18 residues. The CDR3 region has the DNA TGTGCCACCCTTGACCCCAGGACCCTTCGCCTTGGGGACACTGAAGCTTTCTTT. Protein: CATLDPRTLRLGDTEAFF.